This T cell receptor beta chain was documented in a study of OX40 agonist ivuxolimab in advanced cancers. Whole-study findings and limits: No determination was made of the antigen specificity of the expanded peripheral T cells.

With respect to this clone: Its antigen is still unknown.

Sequenced by immunoSEQ multiplex PCR; TCRdb stores in-frame clones only, minus some. The sample records around 140,000 clones, approximately 90% being singletons. This CDR3 has 14 residues. With V trimmed by 6 bases and J by 1 base, 5 bases remained unmatched. Germline V gene sequence: CDR1 GTSNPN, CDR2 SVGIG (reference sequence). The gene calls are TRBV30 and TRBJ1-5; 8 positions agree with TRBD1. This material consisted of CD4+ or CD8+ T cells sorted from blood, taken in a trial of the OX40 agonist ivuxolimab. The receptor was derived from an adult with an advanced solid tumor such as melanoma, head and neck, liver or kidney cancer. This CDR3 is CACRRTGSNQPQHF. DNA for the CDR3: TGTGCCTGCAGAAGGACAGGGAGCAATCAGCCCCAGCATTTT. The whole variable domain, remainder taken from reference TRBV30 and TRBJ1-5, is SQTIHQWPATLVQPVGSPLSLECTVEGTSNPNLYWYRQAAGRGLQLLFYSVGIGQISSEVPQNLSASRPQDRQFILSSKKLLLSDSGFYLCACRRTGSNQPQHFGDGTRLSIL.